Below are 9 T cell receptor beta chains sequenced from a single sample in a study of Tregs in tolerant kidney transplant recipients. Some clones are missing from TCRdb's copy, which holds only in-frame ones; the method was immunoSEQ multiplex PCR. This sample contains about 30,000 clones. The sequenced sample was CD8+ T cells from blood, obtained before the transplant. The receptors originated from a human donor who received a combined kidney and bone marrow transplant.

Comments on this clone: The read comes to an end 3 residues before the CDR3 does, leaving the germline J gene to fill in the end. The rearrangement joins TRBV7-9 to TRBJ2-7, with D possibly being TRBD2 (6 bases). This CDR3 region has 14 residues. Germline V CDR1 and CDR2: SEHNR, FQNEAQ (reference sequence). Trimming took off 4 bases at V and 6 bases at J, with 16 bases between the two ends. CDR3 sequence reads: CASSSRDSRFEQYF. The part of the CDR3 DNA that was read is TGTGCCAGCAGCTCCCGGGACTCACGGTTCGAG.

Points on this clone: The sequence runs out 3 residues before the end of the CDR3; the remainder is reconstructed from the germline J gene. The chain recombines TRBV7-6 with TRBJ2-3; 7 nucleotides agree with TRBD1. Losses at the gene ends were 4 bases for V and 0 bases for J; bases not matched to a gene: 4. This CDR3 is 15 amino acids long. In germline, CDR1 is SGHVS, CDR2 FNYEAQ. This chain's CDR3 is CASSSRQGSTDTQYF. Incomplete CDR3 DNA: TGTGCCAGCAGCTCTCGACAGGGTAGCACAGATACG.

Remarks on this clone: The DNA ends 3 residues before the CDR3 does, and the rest of the CDR3 is filled in from the germline J gene. The chain uses TRBV13 and TRBJ1-4; D may be TRBD1 (5 bases). The CDR3 consists of 16 residues. CDR1 and CDR2 (germline): PRHDT, FYEKMQ (reference sequence). V dropped 1 base and J dropped 4 bases, with 13 bases sitting between them. CDR3 bases read: TGTGCCAGCAGCTTAGTGGGGCGAGAGGGTAATGAAAAA. This encodes CASSLVGREGNEK. The entire CDR3 sequence reads CASSLVGREGNEKLFF.

In regard to this clone: Read sequence stops 3 residues before the CDR3 end, and the germline J gene provides the missing end. The chain carries TRBV7-9 and TRBJ1-5, with D possibly TRBD1 on 5 matching bases. This CDR3 contains 15 residues. CDR1 and CDR2 from the germline V gene are SEHNR and FQNEAQ (reference sequence). With 5 bases removed from V and 4 bases from J, the gap between germline ends came to 15 bases. CDR3 DNA, as far as it was read: TGTGCCAGCAGCGCAGCGGGGCCTACTAATCAGCCC. Translated, it gives CASSAAGPTNQP. In full, the CDR3 reads CASSAAGPTNQPQHF.

As to this clone: The CDR3 end is not reached by the read, which stops 3 residues before it; the germline J gene fills it in. V usage is TRBV5-1 and J usage is TRBJ1-1; the D gene is possibly TRBD1 (5 bases). The V gene lost 2 bases and the J gene lost 0 bases, with 14 bases spanning the gap. The CDR3 sequence is 16 residues long. Germline values: CDR1 SGHRS, CDR2 YFSETQ. The covered CDR3 bases are TGCGCCAGCAGCTTAGCAGGGTTCATCATGAACACTGAA. Translated: CASSLAGFIMNTE. From start to end, the CDR3 is CASSLAGFIMNTEAFF.

With regard to this clone: From the germline J gene comes the end of the CDR3, since the read stops 3 residues before it. The J gene is TRBJ2-1, the V gene TRBV5-1, with 11 bases matching TRBD2. With V trimmed by 0 bases and J by 9 bases, 11 bases remained unmatched. CDR3 length: 17 amino acids. CDR1 SGHRS and CDR2 YFSETQ come from the germline V gene. The sequenced part of the CDR3 DNA is TGCGCCAGCAGCTTGGCTACTCCTAGCGGGAGGTTTAGTGAG. Amino acids: CASSLATPSGRFSE. The whole CDR3 reads CASSLATPSGRFSEQFF.

In regard to this clone: The observed sequence ends 3 residues before the CDR3 terminus, with the missing tail filled in from the germline J gene. This chain connects TRBV7-9 to TRBJ1-1; perhaps TRBD1 as D (6 bases). The CDR3 spans 14 residues. Germline V gene lookup returns CDR1 SEHNR and CDR2 FQNEAQ (reference sequence). V was pared by 4 bases and J by 4 bases, with 13 bases between. CDR3 sequence reads: CASSWEGGPTEAFF. The sequenced CDR3 bases are TGTGCCAGCAGCTGGGAGGGGGGGCCCACTGAA.

With respect to this clone: The CDR3 end falls 3 residues outside the read, so it is completed with the germline J gene. The chain couples TRBV2 to TRBJ1-2; the D gene is possibly TRBD1 (5 bases). This CDR3 region has 14 residues. The germline CDR1 and CDR2 sequences are SNHLY and FYNNEI. V was clipped by 1 base and J by 5 bases, with 11 bases between them. CDR3 residues: CASSEVETAYGYTF. The CDR3 DNA, read in part, is TGTGCCAGCAGTGAAGTCGAGACAGCTTATGGC.

A word on this clone: With the read ending 3 residues before the CDR3 end, the germline J gene is used to fill in that end. The gene calls are TRBV19 and TRBJ2-1; 8 nucleotides align to TRBD1. Trimming cost V 6 bases and J 7 bases; bases outside gene matches: 5. This CDR3 has 13 amino acids. Germline CDR1 reads LNHDA; CDR2 reads SQIVND (reference sequence). This CDR3 reads CASSIQGVNEQFF. CDR3 bases read: TGTGCCAGTAGCATACAGGGGGTAAATGAG. The variable domain in full, completed from reference TRBV19 and TRBJ2-1, reads DGGITQSPKYLFRKEGQNVTLSCEQNLNHDAMYWYRQDPGQGLRLIYYSQIVNDFQKGDIAEGYSVSREKKESFPLTVTSAQKNPTAFYLCASSIQGVNEQFFGPGTRLTVL.